The 20 T cell receptor beta chains presented below share a single source sample, sequenced in a study of patients and donors after allogeneic stem cell transplantation. TCRdb redid the calling of the RT-PCR reads with MiXCR, one entry per CDR3 protein. This table has approximately 170,000 distinct CDR3 sequences, about 29% appearing once. Specimen: blood, either unsorted or a sorted T cell fraction (not recorded which). Receptors originate from a human donor who was either an allogeneic HSCT recipient or a stem cell or donor lymphocyte infusion donor (not recorded which). It is not recorded whose cells these are; they may come from a transplant donor.

This clonotype showed up just a few times. The V call is TRBV10-3, the J call TRBJ1-1; a weak D match, TRBD1 (5 bases). The CDR3 consists of 15 residues. The V end lost 6 bases, the J end lost 3 bases, and 17 bases lay between the germline ends. Germline V gene data show CDR1 as ENHRY and CDR2 as SYGVKD. The CDR3 is CAIRTDTSMDTEAFF. In nucleotides, the CDR3 is TGTGCCATCAGAACGGACACGTCCATGGACACTGAAGCTTTCTTT.

The CDR3 region is CASSLGTPDTDTQYF. Here the CDR3 DNA reads TGCGCCAGCAGCTTAGGGACCCCTGACACAGATACGCAGTATTTT. This chain joins TRBV5-1 and TRBJ2-3; D might be TRBD1 or TRBD2, each matching 5 bases. The germline gives CDR1 SGHRS, CDR2 YFSETQ. The CDR3 is made up of 15 amino acids. Trimming removed 2 bases from V and 2 bases from J, with 12 bases in between.

The chain is built from TRBV14 and TRBJ1-6, with D uncertain. CDR3 length equals 13 residues. V lost 5 bases to trimming and J lost 10 bases, with 12 bases between them. Germline V gene sequence: CDR1 SGHDN, CDR2 FVKESK. The CDR3 DNA sequence: TGTGCCAGCAGCACGCGTCATTGGTCACCCCTCCACTTT. It yields the protein CASSTRHWSPLHF.

This sequence joins TRBV7-9 and TRBJ2-5; D may be TRBD2 (6 bases). Looked up from germline, CDR1 is SEHNR and CDR2 is FQNEAQ (reference sequence). V was clipped by 1 base and J by 4 bases, with 19 bases between them. There are 17 residues in the CDR3. The chain's CDR3 is CASSLVPALAPPETQYF. In nucleotides, the CDR3 is TGTGCCAGCAGCTTAGTCCCCGCACTAGCTCCCCCAGAGACCCAGTACTTC.

This clonotype appeared many times. The chain couples TRBV29-1 to TRBJ1-5; 7 bases are a match to TRBD1. Per germline, CDR1 SQVTM and CDR2 ANQGSEA. This CDR3 is 14 amino acids long. The CDR3: CREGGHSSNQPQHF. The CDR3, as DNA: TGCAGAGAAGGGGGCCATTCTAGCAATCAGCCCCAGCATTTT.

A few counts support this clonotype. The chain carries TRBV3-1 and TRBJ1-1, with a weak D call TRBD1 (5 bases). This CDR3 spans 12 amino acids. Per germline, CDR1 LGHDT and CDR2 YNNKEL (reference sequence). V was clipped by 3 bases and J by 6 bases, with 8 bases between them. The CDR3 region has the DNA TGTGCCAGCAGCCATCCAGGGTCTGAAGCTTTCTTT. Amino acid sequence: CASSHPGSEAFF.

This sequence joins TRBV6-2 or TRBV6-3 and TRBJ1-2; a weak D match, TRBD1 (5 bases). Deletions cut 4 bases from V and 4 bases from J, with 19 bases between. From germline, CDR1 is MNHEY and CDR2 SVGEGT. This CDR3 region has 16 residues. The CDR3 spells CASSLKRDGGAYGYTF. The DNA for the CDR3 is TGTGCCAGCAGTTTGAAACGGGACGGCGGGGCCTATGGCTACACCTTC.

In its sample, this clonotype was seen a few times. The chain combines TRBV27 with TRBJ2-1; 7 bases agree with TRBD2. The V and J ends lost 6 bases and 8 bases, in that order; junction bases with no gene match: 13. The CDR3 runs to 15 residues. Germline V CDR1 and CDR2: MNHEY, SMNVEV (reference sequence). Here the CDR3 reads CASRAPVGLRHEQFF. The CDR3, as DNA: TGTGCCAGCAGAGCACCGGTGGGACTACGCCATGAGCAGTTCTTC.

The chain employs TRBV25-1 and TRBJ2-7; D is ambiguous. V lost 6 bases and J 6 bases, leaving 9 bases between the germline ends. Germline-derived CDR1 and CDR2 are MGHDK and SYGVNS. This CDR3 contains 11 residues. CDR3 residues: CASSVALEQYF. The CDR3 DNA reads TGTGCCAGCAGCGTAGCACTCGAGCAGTACTTC.

The CDR3 loop is CASSQGGQGAVPQHF. In DNA form, the CDR3 reads TGTGCCAGCAGCCAAGGGGGACAGGGGGCCGTGCCCCAGCATTTT. The chain couples TRBV3-1 to TRBJ1-5, with TRBD1 matching over 12 bases. Trimming removed 1 base from V and 9 bases from J; junction bases left unmatched: 4. Per germline, CDR1 LGHDT and CDR2 YNNKEL (reference sequence). CDR3 length equals 15 residues. Full variable domain (missing parts from reference TRBV3-1 and TRBJ1-5): DTAVSQTPKYLVTQMGNDKSIKCEQNLGHDTMYWYKQDSKKFLKIMFSYNNKELIINETVPNRFSPKSPDKAHLNLHINSLELGDSAVYFCASSQGGQGAVPQHFGDGTRLSIL.

This clonotype came up a few times. V is TRBV5-1 and J is TRBJ2-1; 9 bases fit TRBD1. The CDR3 runs to 14 residues. V was clipped by 5 bases and J by 2 bases; unmatched bases: 2. Germline V gives CDR1 SGHRS, CDR2 YFSETQ. CDR3 region: CASRRQGAYNEQFF. The CDR3 coding sequence is TGCGCCAGCAGAAGACAGGGGGCCTACAATGAGCAGTTCTTC.

J is TRBJ2-5 and V is TRBV6-2 or TRBV6-3; TRBD2 matches at 13 bases. With V trimmed by 6 bases and J by 2 bases, 6 bases remained unmatched. Per the germline V gene, CDR1 is MNHEY and CDR2 is SVGEGT. CDR3 length: 16 amino acids. Here the CDR3 DNA reads TGTGCCAGCAGCCCGGGACTAGCGGGATGGCAAGAGACCCAGTACTTC. Protein: CASSPGLAGWQETQYF.

The chain joins TRBV7-9 to TRBJ1-6; TRBD1 matches 7 bases. CDR3 size: 15 residues. Germline assignment: CDR1 SEHNR and CDR2 FQNEAQ (reference sequence). J was trimmed by 5 bases and V by 5 bases; bases with no gene match: 6. The CDR3 region has the DNA TGTGCCAGCAGCCTCCGACAGGGTCATAATTCACCCCTCCACTTT. The encoded protein is CASSLRQGHNSPLHF.

The genes are TRBV7-3 and TRBJ2-1; either TRBD1 or TRBD2 may supply D (5 bases each). V lost 5 bases to trimming and J lost 8 bases, with 13 bases between them. Germline V gene data show CDR1 as SGHTA and CDR2 as FQGTGA. The CDR3 runs to 13 residues. The CDR3 region is CASSTPRGDEQFF. The CDR3 DNA follows: TGTGCCAGCAGCACACCAAGAGGGGATGAGCAGTTCTTC.

The table lists this clonotype with a count of one. V and J are TRBV7-9 and TRBJ2-7; 12 bases align to TRBD1. Germline trimming cut 5 bases from V and 4 bases from J; bases unmatched to any gene: 6. CDR1 is SEHNR and CDR2 is FQNEAQ in the germline V gene (reference sequence). There are 15 residues in the CDR3. The CDR3 nucleotides read TGTGCCAGCAGCCTGCCGGGACAGGGGGCTTACGAGCAGTACTTC. Translating gives CASSLPGQGAYEQYF. The variable domain in full, with the rest retrieved from reference TRBV7-9 and TRBJ2-7, is DTGVSQNPRHKITKRGQNVTFRCDPISEHNRLYWYRQTLGQGPEFLTYFQNEAQLEKSRLLSDRFSAERPKGSFSTLEIQRTEQGDSAMYLCASSLPGQGAYEQYFGPGTRLTVT.

This clonotype was observed a handful of times. The chain employs TRBV20-1 and TRBJ1-5; 10 bases align to TRBD1. This CDR3 spans 13 amino acids. From germline, CDR1 is DFQATT and CDR2 SNEGSKA (reference sequence). V was clipped by 3 bases and J by 10 bases; unmatched bases: 6. In nucleotides, the CDR3 is TGCAGTGCTAGGGGACAGGGGAAGGAACCCCAGCATTTT. It yields the protein CSARGQGKEPQHF.

This clonotype was found a few times. V gene TRBV20-1 combines with J gene TRBJ2-1; D remains unclear. Trimming pared 5 bases from V and 0 bases from J, leaving 14 bases between. Germline lookup yields CDR1 DFQATT and CDR2 SNEGSKA (reference sequence). There are 15 residues in the CDR3. CDR3 coding DNA: TGCAGTGCTCCCCGACTCCAGAGCTCCTACAATGAGCAGTTCTTC. Its protein product is CSAPRLQSSYNEQFF.

The gene calls are TRBV7-6 and TRBJ2-5; tentative D call: TRBD2 (5 bases). Looked up from germline, CDR1 is SGHVS and CDR2 is FNYEAQ. V was shortened by 3 bases and J by 3 bases, with 11 bases between the two germline ends. This CDR3 has 14 residues. CDR3 bases: TGTGCCAGCAGCTTCGGGCTAGCAAAAGAGACCCAGTACTTC. Translating it yields CASSFGLAKETQYF.

The chain couples TRBV29-1 to TRBJ1-4; D is unresolved. V dropped 4 bases and J dropped 2 bases, with 11 bases sitting between them. This CDR3 is built from 14 residues. Germline lookup yields CDR1 SQVTM and CDR2 ANQGSEA. CDR3 bases: TGCAGCGTTGTTGGGAGGTCTACTAATGAAAAACTGTTTTTT. Translated: CSVVGRSTNEKLFF.

This clonotype has more than one count but fewer than ten. J is TRBJ1-1 and V is TRBV29-1; no clear D. V lost 5 bases to trimming and J lost 0 bases, with 7 bases between them. Per the germline V gene, CDR1 is SQVTM and CDR2 is ANQGSEA. The CDR3 extends over 12 amino acids. DNA of the CDR3: TGCAGCGTTCAGACACTGAACACTGAAGCTTTCTTT. Translated: CSVQTLNTEAFF.